This TCR beta chain was documented in a study of control samples from healthy donors and cancer patients. V was cut by 0 bases and J by 7 bases, with 9 bases left in between. Per the germline V gene, CDR1 is LNHNV and CDR2 is YYDKDF (reference sequence). The CDR3 is made up of 13 amino acids. The method was immunoSEQ multiplex PCR; TCRdb's version includes in-frame clones alone and lacks a portion of them. The table includes 150,000 to 200,000 clones, about 90% detected once. This receptor was identified in a man aged 25-40 years in good health. Material: blood. This sequence joins TRBV15 and TRBJ2-5; no definite D call. CDR3 in DNA: TGTGCCACCAGCAGAGATCTGACGAGGACCCAGTACTTC. This sequence encodes CATSRDLTRTQYF.